This entry describes one TCR beta chain. As yet, its antigen is unknown. These data come from a study of T cells after yellow fever vaccination. Study conclusions and caveats: CD4 and CD8 compartments shared a small share of clonotypes, likely from convergent recombination. A large majority of primary-vaccination clones showed up again after the booster (around 96% CD4, 75% to 90% CD8). Highly abundant clonotypes carried over from the bulk population could end up in FACS-sorted repertoires as contaminants.

Universal primer sites and UMIs were introduced during 5'RACE template-switching synthesis of TCR cDNA. TCRdb passed the 5' RACE reads through MiXCR, listing each CDR3 protein once. The sample carries 400,000 to 450,000 distinct CDR3 sequences, roughly a sixth recorded once. Looked up from germline, CDR1 is DFQATT and CDR2 is SNEGSKA (reference sequence). V was pared by 6 bases and J by 5 bases, with 13 bases of the junction left unmatched. CDR3 length equals 16 residues. This receptor was identified in a man aged 18 to 30 who received the YFV17D yellow fever vaccine. This chain links TRBV20-1 with TRBJ2-3; TRBD2 agrees at 11 bases. The sample in question was PBMCs, obtained before the yellow fever booster vaccination. DNA for the CDR3: TGCAGTGCCCGGAGTCCACTAGCGGGGGATGGAGATACGCAGTATTTT. It yields the protein CSARSPLAGDGDTQYF.